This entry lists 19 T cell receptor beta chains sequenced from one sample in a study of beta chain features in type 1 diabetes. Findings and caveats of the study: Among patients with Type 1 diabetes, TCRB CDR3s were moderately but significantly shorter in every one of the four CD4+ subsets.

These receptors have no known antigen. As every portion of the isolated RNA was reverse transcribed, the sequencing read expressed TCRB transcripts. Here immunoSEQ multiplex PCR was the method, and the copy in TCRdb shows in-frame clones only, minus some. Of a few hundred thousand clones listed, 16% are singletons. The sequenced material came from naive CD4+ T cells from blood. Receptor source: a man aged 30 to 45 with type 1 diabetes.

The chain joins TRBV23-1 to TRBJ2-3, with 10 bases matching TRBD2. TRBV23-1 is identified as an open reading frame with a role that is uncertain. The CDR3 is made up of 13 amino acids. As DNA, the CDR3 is TGCGCACGAGCGGGAGGGCCCCCAGATACGCAGTATTTT. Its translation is CARAGGPPDTQYF.

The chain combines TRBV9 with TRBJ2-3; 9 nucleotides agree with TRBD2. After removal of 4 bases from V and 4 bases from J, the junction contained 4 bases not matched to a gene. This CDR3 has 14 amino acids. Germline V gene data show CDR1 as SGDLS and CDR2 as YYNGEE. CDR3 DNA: TGTGCCAGCAGCATCCGGACTAGCGCAGATACGCAGTATTTT. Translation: CASSIRTSADTQYF.

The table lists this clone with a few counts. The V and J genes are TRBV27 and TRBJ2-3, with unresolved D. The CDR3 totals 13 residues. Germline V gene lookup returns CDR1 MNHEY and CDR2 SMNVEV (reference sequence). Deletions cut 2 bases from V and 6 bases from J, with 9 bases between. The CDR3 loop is CASSLTRGDTQYF. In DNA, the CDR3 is TGTGCCAGCAGTTTAACTCGCGGCGATACGCAGTATTTT.

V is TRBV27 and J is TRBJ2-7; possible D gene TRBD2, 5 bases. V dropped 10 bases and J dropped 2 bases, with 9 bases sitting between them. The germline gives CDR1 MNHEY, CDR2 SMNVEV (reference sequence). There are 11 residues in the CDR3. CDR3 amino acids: CATSGAYEQYF. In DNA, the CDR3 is TGTGCCACCAGCGGAGCCTACGAGCAGTACTTC.

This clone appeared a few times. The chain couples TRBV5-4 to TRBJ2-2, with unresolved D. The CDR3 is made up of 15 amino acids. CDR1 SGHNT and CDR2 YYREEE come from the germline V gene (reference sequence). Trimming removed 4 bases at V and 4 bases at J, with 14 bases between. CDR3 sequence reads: CASSRGTVSTGELFF. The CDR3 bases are TGTGCCAGCAGCCGAGGAACAGTATCCACCGGGGAGCTGTTTTTT.

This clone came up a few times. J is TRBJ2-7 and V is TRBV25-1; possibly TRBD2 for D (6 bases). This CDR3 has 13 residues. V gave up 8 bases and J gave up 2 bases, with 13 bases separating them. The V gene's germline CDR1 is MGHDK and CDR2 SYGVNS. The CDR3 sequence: CASARDLTYEQYF. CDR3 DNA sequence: TGTGCCAGCGCCCGGGACTTGACCTACGAGCAGTACTTC.

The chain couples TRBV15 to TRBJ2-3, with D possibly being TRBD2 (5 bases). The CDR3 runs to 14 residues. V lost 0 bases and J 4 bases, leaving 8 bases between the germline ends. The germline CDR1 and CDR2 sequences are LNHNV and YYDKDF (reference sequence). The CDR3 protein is CATSREGSADTQYF. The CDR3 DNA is TGTGCCACCAGCAGAGAGGGGAGCGCAGATACGCAGTATTTT.

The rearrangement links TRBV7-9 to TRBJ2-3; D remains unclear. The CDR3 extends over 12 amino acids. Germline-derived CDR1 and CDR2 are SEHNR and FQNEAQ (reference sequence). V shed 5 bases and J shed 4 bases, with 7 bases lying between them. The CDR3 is CASSGPSDTQYF. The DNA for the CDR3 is TGTGCCAGCAGCGGGCCCTCAGATACGCAGTATTTT.

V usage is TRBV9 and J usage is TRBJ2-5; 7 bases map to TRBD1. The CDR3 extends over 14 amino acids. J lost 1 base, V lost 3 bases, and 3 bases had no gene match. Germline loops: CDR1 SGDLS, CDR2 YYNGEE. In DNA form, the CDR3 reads TGTGCCAGCAGCGCCAGGACAGGCCAAGAGACCCAGTACTTC. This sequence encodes CASSARTGQETQYF.

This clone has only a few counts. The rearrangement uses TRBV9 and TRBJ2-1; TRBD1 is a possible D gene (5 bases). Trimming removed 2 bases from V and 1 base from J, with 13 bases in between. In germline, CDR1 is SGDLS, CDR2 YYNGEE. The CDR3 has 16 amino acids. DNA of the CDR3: TGTGCCAGCAGCGTTTTGGGGCCCAATTCCTACAATGAGCAGTTCTTC. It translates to CASSVLGPNSYNEQFF.

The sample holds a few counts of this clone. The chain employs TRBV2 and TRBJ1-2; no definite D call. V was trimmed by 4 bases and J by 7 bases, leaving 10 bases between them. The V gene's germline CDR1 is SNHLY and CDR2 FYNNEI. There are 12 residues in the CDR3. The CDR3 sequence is CASSGGRGGYTF. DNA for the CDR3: TGTGCCAGCAGTGGAGGGCGGGGTGGCTACACCTTC. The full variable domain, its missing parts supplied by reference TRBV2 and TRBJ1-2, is EPEVTQTPSHQVTQMGQEVILRCVPISNHLYFYWYRQILGQKVEFLVSFYNNEISEKSEIFDDQFSVERPDGSNFTLKIRSTKLEDSAMYFCASSGGRGGYTFGSGTRLTVV.

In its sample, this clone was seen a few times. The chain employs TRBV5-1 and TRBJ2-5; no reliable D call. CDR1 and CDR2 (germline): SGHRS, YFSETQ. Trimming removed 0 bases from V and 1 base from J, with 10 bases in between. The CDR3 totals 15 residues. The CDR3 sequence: CASSLGQLSQETQYF. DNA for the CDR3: TGCGCCAGCAGCTTGGGCCAGCTTAGCCAAGAGACCCAGTACTTC.

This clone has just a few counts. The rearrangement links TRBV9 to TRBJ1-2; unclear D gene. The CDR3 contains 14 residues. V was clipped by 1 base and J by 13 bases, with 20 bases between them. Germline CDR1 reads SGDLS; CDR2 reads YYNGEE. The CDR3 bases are TGTGCCAGCAGCGTAATTATCGGGATGGAGGGTATCACCTTC. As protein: CASSVIIGMEGITF.

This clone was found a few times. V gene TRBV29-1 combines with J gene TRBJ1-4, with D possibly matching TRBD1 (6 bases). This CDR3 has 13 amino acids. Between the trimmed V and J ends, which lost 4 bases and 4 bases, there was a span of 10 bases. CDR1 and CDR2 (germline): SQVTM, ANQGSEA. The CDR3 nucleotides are TGCAGCGTTGGGGGGGCCGTTAATGAAAAACTGTTTTTT. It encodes CSVGGAVNEKLFF.

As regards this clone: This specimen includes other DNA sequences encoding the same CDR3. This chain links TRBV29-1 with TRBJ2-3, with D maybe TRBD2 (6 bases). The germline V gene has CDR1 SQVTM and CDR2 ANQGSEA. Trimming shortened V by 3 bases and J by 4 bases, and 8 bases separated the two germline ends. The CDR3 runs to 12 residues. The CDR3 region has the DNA TGCAGCGTTGATACGGGAGCAGATACGCAGTATTTT. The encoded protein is CSVDTGADTQYF.

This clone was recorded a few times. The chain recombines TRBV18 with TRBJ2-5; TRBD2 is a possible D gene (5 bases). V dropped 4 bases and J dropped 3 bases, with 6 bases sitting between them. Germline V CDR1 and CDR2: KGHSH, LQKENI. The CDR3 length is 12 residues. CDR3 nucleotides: TGTGCCAGCTCACAGGGAGAAGAGACCCAGTACTTC. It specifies CASSQGEETQYF.

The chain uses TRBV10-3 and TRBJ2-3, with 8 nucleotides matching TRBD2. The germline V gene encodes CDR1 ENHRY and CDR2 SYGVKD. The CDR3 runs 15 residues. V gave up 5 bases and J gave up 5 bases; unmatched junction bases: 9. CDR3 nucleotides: TGTGCCATCAGTCCGTTAGCGGGAACAGGAGATACGCAGTATTTT. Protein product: CAISPLAGTGDTQYF.

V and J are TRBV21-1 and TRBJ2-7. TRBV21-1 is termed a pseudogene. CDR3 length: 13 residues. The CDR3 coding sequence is TGTGCCAGCAGCAAAGCAATCCGGGACCTCAAGTACTTC. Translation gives CASSKAIRDLKYF.

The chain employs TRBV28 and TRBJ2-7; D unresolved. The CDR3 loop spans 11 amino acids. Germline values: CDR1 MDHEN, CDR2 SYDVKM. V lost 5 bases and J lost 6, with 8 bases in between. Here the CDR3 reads CASSINIEQYF. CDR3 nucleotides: TGTGCCAGCAGTATAAACATCGAGCAGTACTTC.